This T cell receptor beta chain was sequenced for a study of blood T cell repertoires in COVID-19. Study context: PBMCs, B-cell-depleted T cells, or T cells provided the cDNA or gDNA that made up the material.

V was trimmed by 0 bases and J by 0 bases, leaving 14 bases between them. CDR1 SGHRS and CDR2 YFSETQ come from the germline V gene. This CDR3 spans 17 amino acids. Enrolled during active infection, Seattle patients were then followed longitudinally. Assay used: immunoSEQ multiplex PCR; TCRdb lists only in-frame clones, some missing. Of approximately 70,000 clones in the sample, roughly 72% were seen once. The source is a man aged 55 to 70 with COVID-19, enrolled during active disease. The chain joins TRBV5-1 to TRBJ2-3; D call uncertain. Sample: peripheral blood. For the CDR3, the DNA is TGCGCCAGCAGCTTGGAGCCTCATGGTTCTAGCACAGATACGCAGTATTTT. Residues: CASSLEPHGSSTDTQYF.